Reported below is one T cell receptor beta chain. CDR1 is MNHEY and CDR2 is SMNVEV in the germline V gene (reference sequence). The CDR3 has 20 amino acids. V lost 4 bases and J lost 2, with 26 bases in between. Under the authors' procedure: Reference gene primer amplification gave nucleated cell count estimates. Here immunoSEQ multiplex PCR was the method, and the copy in TCRdb shows in-frame clones only, minus some. The V and J calls and clone size are taken from that table; D and trimming were inferred from the DNA. The sample carries 260,000 or so clones, 83% recorded once. The data belong to a study of blood T cell repertoires in COVID-19. Study-level background: PBMCs, B-cell-depleted T cells, or T cells were the source of the cDNA or gDNA that made up the material.

Sequencing input: peripheral blood. The receptor's source is a man aged 80 or over with acute or convalescent COVID-19. This sequence joins TRBV27 and TRBJ2-2; D perhaps matches TRBD2 (7 bases). CDR3 in DNA: TGTGCCAGCAGTTCCGAGGACAGTAGACTAGCAGGATCAAACACCGGGGAGCTGTTTTTT. This codes for CASSSEDSRLAGSNTGELFF.